These T cell receptor beta chains were read from a single sample in a study of shared clonotypes between healthy human individuals. Sequencing was performed with immunoSEQ multiplex PCR; in TCRdb, only in-frame clones are kept and a portion is missing. This table holds fewer than 3 million clones, approximately 90% found once. The sequenced sample consisted of naive CD4+ T cells from PBMCs. These receptors all stem from a man younger than 30 in good health. Some clones in this sample may be carry-over from other donors' samples. CDR3s include the opening cysteine and the closing phenylalanine or tryptophan. The D gene is left open where the match is weak. Only part of the rows carry a size: once, few, many, or a class if the clone is expanded.

clone_size j_call d_call v_call cdr3_length cdr3_aa cdr3_nt
NA TRBJ1-4 NA TRBV7-9 16 CASSVIGRAGNEKLFF TGTGCCAGCAGCGTAATCGGCAGGGCTGGTAATGAAAAACTGTTTTTT
NA TRBJ2-7 TRBD2 TRBV28 16 CASNQGGAGGQREQYF TGTGCCAGCAATCAGGGTGGAGCGGGAGGGCAACGCGAGCAGTACTTC
NA TRBJ2-7 TRBD2 TRBV5-1 14 CASSGNRREGEQYF TGCGCCAGCTCCGGAAACCGGAGGGAGGGCGAGCAGTACTTC
NA TRBJ1-3 NA TRBV2 16 CASSQDTRSSGNTIYF TGTGCCAGCAGTCAGGACACACGCAGCTCTGGAAACACCATATATTTT
NA TRBJ1-1 TRBD1 TRBV5-8 16 CASSFPGTGTNTEAFF TGTGCCAGCAGCTTCCCCGGGACAGGAACTAACACTGAAGCTTTCTTT
NA TRBJ2-7 TRBD1 TRBV2 15 CASEAGTGETYEQYF TGTGCCAGCGAGGCGGGGACAGGCGAGACCTACGAGCAGTACTTC
NA TRBJ2-3 NA TRBV28 14 CASSLRAGTDTQYF TGTGCCAGCAGTTTACGGGCGGGCACAGATACGCAGTATTTT
NA TRBJ1-6 TRBD1 TRBV30 13 CAWRGQGDSPLHF TGTGCCTGGAGGGGACAGGGCGATTCACCCCTCCACTTT
NA TRBJ1-4 NA TRBV9 14 CASSVGSTNEKLFF TGTGCCAGCAGCGTAGGGTCAACTAATGAAAAACTGTTTTTT
NA TRBJ1-4 NA TRBV5-6 15 CASSSGTGYYEKLFF TGTGCCAGCAGCTCAGGGACGGGTTATTATGAAAAACTGTTTTTT
NA TRBJ1-3 NA TRBV5-1 16 CASSPQAAFSGNTIYF TGCGCCAGCAGCCCACAGGCTGCATTCTCTGGAAACACCATATATTTT
NA TRBJ2-1 TRBD2 TRBV28 15 CASSPAGGSYNEQFF TGTGCCAGCAGTCCCGCGGGAGGCTCTTACAATGAGCAGTTCTTC
NA TRBJ2-7 TRBD1 TRBV7-2 14 CASSLQTGGDEQYF TGTGCCAGCAGCCTGCAGACAGGGGGCGACGAGCAGTACTTC
NA TRBJ2-1 NA TRBV9 14 CASSVGTGWDEQFF TGTGCCAGCAGCGTAGGCACAGGGTGGGATGAGCAGTTCTTC
NA TRBJ1-4 TRBD1 TRBV5-1 14 CASSLTGGDEKLFF TGCGCCAGCAGCTTGACAGGGGGAGATGAAAAACTGTTTTTT
NA TRBJ1-5 NA TRBV5-4 13 CASSLDGREPQHF TGTGCCAGCAGCTTGGACGGGCGGGAGCCCCAGCATTTT
NA TRBJ1-1 NA TRBV5-1 14 CASSLGRDATEAFF TGCGCCAGCAGCTTGGGTAGGGATGCAACTGAAGCTTTCTTT
NA TRBJ2-2 NA TRBV28 15 CASSFWTVNTGELFF TGTGCCAGCAGTTTCTGGACAGTCAACACCGGGGAGCTGTTTTTT
NA TRBJ1-4 NA TRBV2 15 CASSVAGPTNEKLFF TGTGCCAGCAGTGTAGCGGGACCAACTAATGAAAAACTGTTTTTT
NA TRBJ1-1 NA TRBV25-1 13 CASSDRPWTEAFF TGTGCCAGCAGCGACAGGCCCTGGACTGAAGCTTTCTTT
once TRBJ1-3 NA TRBV28 14 CASSFWGDGNTIYF TGTGCCAGCAGTTTTTGGGGGGACGGAAACACCATATATTTT
NA TRBJ2-5 NA TRBV2 13 CASSDGRRETQYF TGTGCCAGCAGCGATGGCCGACGGGAGACCCAGTACTTC
NA TRBJ2-5 TRBD1 TRBV30 14 CAWSLGTGQETQYF TGTGCCTGGAGTTTGGGGACAGGGCAAGAGACCCAGTACTTC
NA TRBJ2-2 TRBD1 TRBV10-2 14 CASRSRGRAGELFF TGCGCCTCCAGGAGCAGGGGGCGAGCCGGGGAGCTGTTTTTT
NA TRBJ1-2 NA TRBV5-6 13 CASSRVGVGGYTF TGTGCCAGCAGCCGCGTCGGAGTCGGGGGCTACACCTTC
NA TRBJ1-1 NA TRBV5-8 12 CASGRRDTEAFF TGTGCCAGCGGACGCCGGGACACTGAAGCTTTCTTT